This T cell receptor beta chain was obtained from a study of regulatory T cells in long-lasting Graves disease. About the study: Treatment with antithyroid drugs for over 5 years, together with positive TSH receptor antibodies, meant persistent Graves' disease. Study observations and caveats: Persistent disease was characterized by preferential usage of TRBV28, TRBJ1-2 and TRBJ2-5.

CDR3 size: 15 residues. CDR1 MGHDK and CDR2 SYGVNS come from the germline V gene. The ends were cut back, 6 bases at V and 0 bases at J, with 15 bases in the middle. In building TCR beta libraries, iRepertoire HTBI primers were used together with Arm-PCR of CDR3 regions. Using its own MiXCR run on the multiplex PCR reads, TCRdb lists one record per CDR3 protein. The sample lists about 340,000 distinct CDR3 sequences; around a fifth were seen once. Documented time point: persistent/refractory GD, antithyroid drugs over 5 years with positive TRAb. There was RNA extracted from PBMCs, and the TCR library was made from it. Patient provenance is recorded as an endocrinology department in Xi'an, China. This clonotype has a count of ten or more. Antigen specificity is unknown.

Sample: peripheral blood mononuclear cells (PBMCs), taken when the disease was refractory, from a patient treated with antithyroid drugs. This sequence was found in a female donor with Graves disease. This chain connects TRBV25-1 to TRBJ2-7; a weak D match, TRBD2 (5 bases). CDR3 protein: CASSEPGGSSYEQYF. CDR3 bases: TGTGCCAGCAGCGAACCGGGCGGGTCCTCCTACGAGCAGTACTTC.